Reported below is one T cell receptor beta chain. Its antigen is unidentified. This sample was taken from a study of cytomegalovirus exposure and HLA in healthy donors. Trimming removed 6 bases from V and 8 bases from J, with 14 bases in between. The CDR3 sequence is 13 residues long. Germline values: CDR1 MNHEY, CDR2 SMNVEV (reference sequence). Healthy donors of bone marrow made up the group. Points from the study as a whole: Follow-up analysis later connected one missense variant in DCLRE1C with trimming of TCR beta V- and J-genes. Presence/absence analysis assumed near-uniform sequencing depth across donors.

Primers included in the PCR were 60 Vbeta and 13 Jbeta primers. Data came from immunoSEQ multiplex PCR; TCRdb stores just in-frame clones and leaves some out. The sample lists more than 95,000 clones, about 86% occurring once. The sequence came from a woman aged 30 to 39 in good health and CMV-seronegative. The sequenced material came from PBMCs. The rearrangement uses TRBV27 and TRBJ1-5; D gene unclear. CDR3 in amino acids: CASSRWAREPQHF. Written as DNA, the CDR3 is TGTGCCAGCAGCCGTTGGGCGCGGGAGCCCCAGCATTTT.